The 23 T cell receptor beta chains given below trace back to one sample, sequenced in a study of blood T cell repertoires in COVID-19. Generated by immunoSEQ multiplex PCR, the TCRdb table keeps only in-frame clones and is missing some. The sample records some 100,000 clones, over 85% being singletons. What was sequenced was peripheral blood. The receptors come from a man in his 70s with acute or convalescent COVID-19.

The genes are TRBV30 and TRBJ2-5; no reliable D call. There are 13 residues in the CDR3. V dropped 1 base and J dropped 5 bases, with 11 bases sitting between them. CDR1 is GTSNPN, CDR2 SVGIG, per germline (reference sequence). The CDR3 here is CAWSGQSRETQYF. CDR3 nucleotides: TGTGCCTGGAGTGGGCAGTCACGCGAGACCCAGTACTTC.

The chain couples TRBV15 to TRBJ2-6; D is perhaps TRBD1 (5 bases). The germline gives CDR1 LNHNV, CDR2 YYDKDF (reference sequence). The CDR3 has 18 amino acids. V was clipped by 3 bases and J by 1 base, with 16 bases between them. The CDR3 protein is CATSRVPRVGSGANVLTF. CDR3 sequence (DNA): TGTGCCACCAGCAGGGTCCCCAGGGTCGGGTCTGGGGCCAACGTCCTGACTTTC.

The V and J genes are TRBV19 and TRBJ1-4; 9 nucleotides line up with TRBD1. The length of the CDR3 is 14 residues. V lost 5 bases and J lost 8; bases outside the gene matches: 6. Germline V gene data show CDR1 as LNHDA and CDR2 as SQIVND (reference sequence). The CDR3 DNA is TGTGCCAGTAGTCACAGGGGGCAGACCGAAAAACTGTTTTTT. Its translation: CASSHRGQTEKLFF.

The rearrangement joins TRBV10-3 to TRBJ2-5; TRBD1 matches at 10 bases. Germline V gene sequence: CDR1 ENHRY, CDR2 SYGVKD. CDR3 length equals 17 residues. Trimming cost V 11 bases and J 2 bases; bases outside gene matches: 17. The CDR3 loop reads CAAGTGQGHKGQETQYF. CDR3 DNA sequence: TGTGCCGCTGGTACGGGACAGGGGCATAAGGGGCAAGAGACCCAGTACTTC.

V gene TRBV29-1 combines with J gene TRBJ2-3; D remains unclear. Germline V gene lookup returns CDR1 SQVTM and CDR2 ANQGSEA. V lost 3 bases, J lost 2 bases, and 6 bases lay in between. This CDR3 has 12 residues. CDR3 residues: CSVDGATDTQYF. The CDR3 coding sequence is TGCAGCGTTGACGGAGCCACAGATACGCAGTATTTT.

V usage is TRBV19 and J usage is TRBJ2-3, with 12 positions matching TRBD2. The V gene end was trimmed by 4 bases and the J gene end by 3 bases; junction bases not matched to a gene: 8. CDR3 length: 17 residues. The germline gives CDR1 LNHDA, CDR2 SQIVND (reference sequence). CDR3 amino acids: CASSKIGLAGRTDTQYF. The DNA for the CDR3 is TGTGCCAGTAGTAAGATCGGACTAGCGGGAAGAACAGATACGCAGTATTTT.

This clone was observed a handful of times. The chain has TRBV2 and TRBJ1-6; 10 positions match TRBD1. Losses at the gene ends were 1 base for V and 5 bases for J; bases not matched to a gene: 17. CDR1 is SNHLY, CDR2 FYNNEI, per germline. This CDR3 region has 21 residues. The CDR3 nucleotides read TGTGCCAGCAGTGAAGAGAGGGACAGGGGCCGGGCCAATGATCATAATTCACCCCTCCACTTT. Translation: CASSEERDRGRANDHNSPLHF.

This chain links TRBV27 with TRBJ1-2; D is possibly TRBD1 (5 bases). The CDR3 runs to 13 residues. V lost 6 bases, J lost 8 bases, and 16 bases lay in between. Germline V CDR1 and CDR2: MNHEY, SMNVEV (reference sequence). The CDR3 region has the DNA TGTGCCAGCAGCACTCAGGGTAGGCCGGGCTACACCTTC. Its protein is CASSTQGRPGYTF.

The chain has TRBV13 and TRBJ2-3, with 8 bases matching TRBD2. The CDR3 is 15 residues long. Germline CDR1 PRHDT, CDR2 FYEKMQ (reference sequence). V lost 4 bases and J lost 2; bases outside the gene matches: 5. CDR3 residues: CASSSAGGNTDTQYF. CDR3 in DNA: TGTGCCAGCAGCTCCGCGGGGGGCAACACAGATACGCAGTATTTT.

V and J are TRBV5-5 and TRBJ2-2, with D perhaps TRBD2 (5 bases). This CDR3 comprises 15 residues. Germline CDR1 SGHKS, CDR2 YYEKEE (reference sequence). Trimming took 2 bases from V and 0 from J, leaving 8 bases between them. The CDR3 spells CASSFGAANTGELFF. The DNA of the CDR3 is TGTGCCAGCAGCTTCGGAGCGGCGAACACCGGGGAGCTGTTTTTT.

CDR3 nucleotide sequence: TGTGCCAGCAGTTTCAGTCAGGGGTCCTATGGCTACACCTTC. Its protein product is CASSFSQGSYGYTF. The V gene is TRBV6-2 or TRBV6-3, the J gene TRBJ1-2; D might be TRBD1 (6 bases). The germline V gene encodes CDR1 MNHEY and CDR2 SVGEGT. The V end lost 4 bases, the J end lost 4 bases, and 13 bases lay between the germline ends. The CDR3 runs to 14 residues.

On this clone itself: Different DNA sequences within this sample yield the same CDR3. This chain uses TRBV6-2 or TRBV6-3 with TRBJ2-1; 8 nucleotides line up with TRBD2. The V segment lost 5 bases and the J segment 0 bases; nucleotides outside the gene matches: 6. The CDR3 covers 16 residues. Germline lookup yields CDR1 MNHEY and CDR2 SVGEGT. The CDR3 spells CASSGVAGSSYNEQFF. The CDR3 bases are TGTGCCAGCAGTGGCGTAGCGGGAAGCTCCTACAATGAGCAGTTCTTC.

V usage is TRBV7-3 and J usage is TRBJ1-1; the D gene is possibly TRBD1 (5 bases). Per germline, CDR1 SGHTA and CDR2 FQGTGA. V was shortened by 0 bases and J by 4 bases, with 12 bases between the two germline ends. The CDR3 length is 15 residues. The DNA for the CDR3 is TGTGCCAGCAGCTTAACTCACGCCCAGGGCACTGAAGCTTTCTTT. It specifies CASSLTHAQGTEAFF.

The chain is built from TRBV14 and TRBJ2-7; tentative D call: TRBD2 (6 bases). From germline, CDR1 is SGHDN and CDR2 FVKESK. With 1 base removed from V and 12 bases from J, the gap between germline ends came to 28 bases. This CDR3 comprises 17 residues. This CDR3 is CASSQGPAGWSRDQRYF. The DNA of the CDR3 is TGTGCCAGCAGCCAAGGTCCGGCGGGGTGGAGTAGGGATCAGAGGTACTTC.

The V call is TRBV7-9, the J call TRBJ1-4; no definite D call. This CDR3 comprises 17 residues. With 4 bases removed from V and 0 bases from J, the gap between germline ends came to 15 bases. Germline assignment: CDR1 SEHNR and CDR2 FQNEAQ (reference sequence). The CDR3 DNA reads as TGTGCCAGCAGCTCTTTTAAATGGAGGGCAACTAATGAAAAACTGTTTTTT. Amino acid sequence: CASSSFKWRATNEKLFF. Together with reference TRBV7-9 and TRBJ1-4, the CDR3 gives the full variable domain: DTGVSQNPRHKITKRGQNVTFRCDPISEHNRLYWYRQTLGQGPEFLTYFQNEAQLEKSRLLSDRFSAERPKGSFSTLEIQRTEQGDSAMYLCASSSFKWRATNEKLFFGSGTQLSVL.

The V gene is TRBV4-3, the J gene TRBJ1-1, with 7 bases identical to TRBD1. Germline CDR1 LGHNA, CDR2 YSLEER. CDR3 length equals 16 residues. Germline trimming cut 4 bases from V and 0 bases from J; bases unmatched to any gene: 8. For the CDR3, the DNA is TGCGCCAGCAGCCTGGAACAGGGGACCCTGAACACTGAAGCTTTCTTT. Encoded protein: CASSLEQGTLNTEAFF.

The chain combines TRBV18 with TRBJ1-2, with D perhaps matching TRBD1 (6 bases). Trimming pared 3 bases from V and 3 bases from J, leaving 17 bases between. Germline CDR1 is KGHSH and CDR2 is LQKENI. CDR3 size: 16 residues. Here the CDR3 reads CASSPDRLPRYYGYTF. CDR3 DNA: TGTGCCAGCTCACCTGACAGGCTTCCTAGGTACTATGGCTACACCTTC.

V usage is TRBV11-2 and J usage is TRBJ2-7; D perhaps matches TRBD2 (7 bases). Trimming removed 3 bases at V and 3 bases at J, with 12 bases between. The CDR3 has 14 residues. Germline V gene lookup returns CDR1 SGHAT and CDR2 FQNNGV. In DNA, the CDR3 is TGTGCCAGCAGCTTGGGAGGGGGGGACTACGAGCAGTACTTC. The encoded protein is CASSLGGGDYEQYF.

J is TRBJ1-3 and V is TRBV18; 7 bases map to TRBD1. The V gene's germline CDR1 is KGHSH and CDR2 LQKENI. This CDR3 spans 14 amino acids. After removal of 4 bases from V and 8 bases from J, the junction contained 8 bases not matched to a gene. The CDR3, as DNA: TGTGCCAGCTCACAGGATGTCAGGGGGGACACCATATATTTT. Translating it yields CASSQDVRGDTIYF. Filled out from reference TRBV18 and TRBJ1-3, the complete variable domain reads NAGVMQNPRHLVRRRGQEARLRCSPMKGHSHVYWYRQLPEEGLKFMVYLQKENIIDESGMPKERFSAEFPKEGPSILRIQQVVRGDSAAYFCASSQDVRGDTIYFGEGSWLTVV.

The chain employs TRBV18 and TRBJ1-3, with D perhaps matching TRBD1 (6 bases). V was shortened by 2 bases and J by 0 bases, with 14 bases between the two germline ends. Germline CDR1 reads KGHSH; CDR2 reads LQKENI. This CDR3 is 17 amino acids long. The CDR3 spells CASSPSGQSSSGNTIYF. In DNA, the CDR3 is TGTGCCAGCTCACCATCCGGACAGTCGAGCTCTGGAAACACCATATATTTT. Supplemented by reference TRBV18 and TRBJ1-3, the full variable domain reads NAGVMQNPRHLVRRRGQEARLRCSPMKGHSHVYWYRQLPEEGLKFMVYLQKENIIDESGMPKERFSAEFPKEGPSILRIQQVVRGDSAAYFCASSPSGQSSSGNTIYFGEGSWLTVV.

The chain employs TRBV10-3 and TRBJ2-7; 11 bases agree with TRBD2. CDR3 length equals 12 residues. Germline V gives CDR1 ENHRY, CDR2 SYGVKD. After removal of 10 bases from V and 5 bases from J, the junction contained 4 bases not matched to a gene. CDR3 residues: CATLAGENEQYF. The CDR3 DNA reads as TGTGCCACACTAGCGGGAGAGAACGAGCAGTACTTC.

The chain employs TRBV13 and TRBJ1-6; 8 positions match TRBD1. The J segment lost 7 bases and the V segment lost 0 bases, leaving 2 bases of the junction unmatched. Per the germline V gene, CDR1 is PRHDT and CDR2 is FYEKMQ (reference sequence). This CDR3 has 15 residues. CDR3 region: CASSLGRQGNSPLHF. The CDR3 DNA is TGTGCCAGCAGCTTAGGCCGACAGGGGAATTCACCCCTCCACTTT.

J is TRBJ1-2 and V is TRBV6-5; 7 nucleotides align to TRBD1. Germline V CDR1 and CDR2: MNHEY, SVGAGI. The CDR3 is made up of 15 amino acids. The ends lost 6 bases at V and 9 bases at J; junction bases unmatched: 16. CDR3 in amino acids: CASRGYKGQDERYTF. CDR3 bases: TGTGCCAGCAGGGGGTACAAAGGACAGGACGAGCGCTACACCTTC.